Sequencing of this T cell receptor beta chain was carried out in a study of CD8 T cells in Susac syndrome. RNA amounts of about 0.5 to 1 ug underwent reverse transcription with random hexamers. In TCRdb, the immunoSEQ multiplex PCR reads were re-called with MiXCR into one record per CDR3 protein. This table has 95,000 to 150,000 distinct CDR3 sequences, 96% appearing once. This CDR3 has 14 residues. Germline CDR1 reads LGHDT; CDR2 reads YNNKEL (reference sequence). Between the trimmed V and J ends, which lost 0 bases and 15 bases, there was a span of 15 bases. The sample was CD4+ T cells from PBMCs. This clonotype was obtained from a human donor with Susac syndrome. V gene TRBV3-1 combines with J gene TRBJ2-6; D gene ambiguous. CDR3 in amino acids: CASSQESSDPRLTF. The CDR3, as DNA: TGTGCCAGCAGCCAAGAGTCGTCAGATCCCCGCCTGACTTTC.